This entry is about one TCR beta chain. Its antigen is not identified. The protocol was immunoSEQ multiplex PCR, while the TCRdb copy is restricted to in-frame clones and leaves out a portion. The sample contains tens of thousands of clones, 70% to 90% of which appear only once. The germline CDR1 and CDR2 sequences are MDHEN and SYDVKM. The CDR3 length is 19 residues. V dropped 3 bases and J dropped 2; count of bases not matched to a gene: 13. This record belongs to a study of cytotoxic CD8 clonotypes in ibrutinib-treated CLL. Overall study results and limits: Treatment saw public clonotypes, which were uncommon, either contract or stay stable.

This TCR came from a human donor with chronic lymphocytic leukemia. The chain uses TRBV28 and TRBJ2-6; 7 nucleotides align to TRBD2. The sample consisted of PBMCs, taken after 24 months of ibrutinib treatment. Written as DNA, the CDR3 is TGTGCCAGCAGTTTGCTAGCGGATTACCTCACCACTGGGGCCAACGTCCTGACTTTC. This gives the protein CASSLLADYLTTGANVLTF.